This T cell receptor (beta chain) is drawn from a study of regulatory T cells in long-lasting Graves disease (dated by TCRdb to about 2021). In the study overall: Newly diagnosed Graves' disease patients had taken antithyroid drugs for less than 3 months. Peripheral blood TCR sequencing and RNA sequencing compared persistent Graves' disease patients with newly diagnosed Graves' disease patients. The study was registered as a clinical trial and conducted in China. TCR sequencing covered 13 persistent and approximately 20 newly diagnosed Graves' disease patients, approximately 33 samples in total.

What the research found in general, with its limitations: Persistent disease showed preferential use of TRBV28, TRBJ1-2 and TRBJ2-5, whereas newly diagnosed disease favored TRBV20-1 and TRBJ2-1. More public clonotypes were shared among persistent patients (around 2,600) than among newly diagnosed patients (just under 1,000). Compared with newly diagnosed patients, persistent Graves' disease patients had lower TCR Shannon entropy and fewer highly expanded clones, which suggests clonal expansion. Because the primary lesion, thyroid tissue, could not be accessed, the study looked at peripheral blood alone. The small sample size was acknowledged by the authors as a limitation that may reduce accuracy. Sequencing and analysis were limited to the TCR beta chain.

The method was multiplex PCR. TCRdb names Illumina HiSeq 4000 as the instrument used. TCR beta libraries were built with iRepertoire HTBI primers and Arm-PCR amplification of CDR3 regions. Gel purification was performed on PCR products prior to sequencing. From the authors' description of their analysis: Across samples, 60 to 80 TRBV and 12 to 15 TRBJ segments were identified and used for gene usage analysis of CDR3 amino acid clonotypes. COPE and FqMerger were used to merge the filtered high-quality paired reads into contigs. BLAST was used to align contigs to IMGT TRBV, TRBD and TRBJ reference genes, and CDR3 was defined according to IMGT. Any clonotype with a frequency above 0.1% was counted as a highly expanded clone. Shannon entropy was used to measure repertoire diversity, and the Gini coefficient was used to measure V-J evenness. Public clonotypes were defined as clonotypes shared by more than one individual. The public reads were reanalyzed by TCRdb: fastp trimming at Q25, MiXCR alignment, in-frame beta chains only. Rows are unified per CDR3 protein, each entry keeping the most common DNA and genes. TCRdb, rather than the study authors, made the V and J calls. This sample is represented by roughly 610,000 distinct CDR3 sequences; 15% to 20% of them were singletons. The top ten constitute about 11% of the sample.

CDR1 and CDR2 were assigned from the germline V gene as ENHRY and SYGVKD. The V and J ends are trimmed by 10 bases and 4 bases, leaving 10 bases between them. The CDR3 runs 11 amino acids, cysteine and phenylalanine included. Only the CDR3 DNA stays, 33 bases, in frame from base 1. The time point label, as the study defines it: newly diagnosed GD, antithyroid drugs for less than 3 months. For both TCR sequencing and RNA sequencing, RNA was extracted from PBMCs using TRIzol. The diagnosis of Graves' disease followed American Thyroid Association guidelines. Patients were recruited from an endocrinology department in Xi'an, China. From each patient, around 8.3 milliliters of peripheral blood was collected into an EDTA anticoagulant tube. Ficoll Paque Plus density gradient separation was used to isolate PBMCs, and no additional T cell sorting was done. An Agilent 2100 Bioanalyzer and agarose gel were used to check RNA quality, and a NanoDrop 2000 was used to measure RNA concentration.

Note on this clonotype: Its antigen is still unknown. No clone much larger than this one lies a single base away; base qualities are absent.

This sample also belongs to another study, concerning T cells in Graves' hyperthyroidism and ophthalmopathy. The second study reports: A patient counted as having stable Graves' hyperthyroidism if no progression to ophthalmopathy occurred over 18 months of follow-up. The hyperthyroidism patients were between 18 and 65 years old and newly diagnosed, with a disease duration of less than 2 months. Patients with uncontrolled infections, other autoimmune diseases, pregnancy or lactation were excluded. Diagnoses were established on the basis of clinical symptoms, serum thyroxine and TRAb, thyroid ultrasound, and orbital computed tomography. A first-round RT-PCR of the TCR CDR3 used the HTBI primer set with the Qiagen OneStep RT-PCR kit. Most expanded thyroid clonotypes (frequency above 0.001) were also detected in blood, a finding suggesting that blood repertoires may reflect thyroid immune responses. In cross-validation, a model built on a 13 V-J signature told ophthalmopathy apart from stable hyperthyroidism with over 85% sensitivity and approximately 81% specificity, and in testing the same model reached 80%/75%. During validation, the model predicted progression to ophthalmopathy a median of approximately 7 months ahead of onset, with almost 71% sensitivity and more than 72% specificity. To identify distinguishing TCR V-J signatures, a discovery cohort of around 98 patients was used, comprising roughly 45 with Graves' ophthalmopathy and around 57 with stable Graves' hyperthyroidism. Prospective prediction of ophthalmopathy was tested in an independent validation cohort consisting of fewer than 20 hyperthyroidism patients and around 16 patients who later progressed to ophthalmopathy. For training and testing, the roughly 100 patients in the discovery cohort were randomly divided in a 7:3 ratio. In roughly six Graves' hyperthyroidism patients, the study also compared T-cell repertoires from thyroid tissue with T-cell repertoires from blood. After blood sampling, hyperthyroidism patients were treated with methimazole at a starting dose of 30 mg daily, and ophthalmopathy patients were treated with high-dose intravenous methylprednisolone. Libraries were constructed in a second round of multiplex PCR, after which size selection and purification were performed. Libraries were sequenced paired-end with 100 bp reads on an Illumina HiSeq2000. SOAPnuke was used to process the raw data, with reads discarded if the reads contained adapters or uncalled bases, had a mean Phred below 15, or lacked an exact constant-primer or identifier match. High-quality paired reads were merged with COPE v1.2.5, and unique nucleotide sequences were defined as clonotypes. MiTCR v1.1 was used to align the clonotypes against IMGT TRBV, TRBD and TRBJ reference segments. Only V-J combinations with frequency above 0.0001, covering 99.2% of repertoires, were analysed. A TCS score was defined as the ratio of F50 (clonal expansion) to E x V (chaos), with BLOSUM62-based TCRdist applied between CDR3 peptides within each V-J. Welch's t-statistics and random forest reduced 450 to 600 V-J features to 10 to 15, which were used in a naive Bayes classifier (R e1071). No statistical method was used to set the sample size in advance, and investigators knew the group allocation. The paper reports TCR Vbeta CDR3 sequencing of approximately 130 peripheral blood samples: around 41 ophthalmopathy, approximately 74 hyperthyroidism and around 17 progressor patients.

The rearranged chain carries TRBV10-3 and TRBJ1-1, with the D segment identity uncertain. The sequencing here drew on peripheral blood mononuclear cells (PBMCs), taken at new diagnosis, from a patient treated with antithyroid drugs. The sequence derives from a man between 18 and 35 years old with Graves disease. Donor details come from another sample of the same person, matched by shared clones. The CDR3 loop reads CATTRSTEAFF. The nucleotide sequence reads TGTGCCACAACAAGAAGCACTGAAGCTTTCTTT.